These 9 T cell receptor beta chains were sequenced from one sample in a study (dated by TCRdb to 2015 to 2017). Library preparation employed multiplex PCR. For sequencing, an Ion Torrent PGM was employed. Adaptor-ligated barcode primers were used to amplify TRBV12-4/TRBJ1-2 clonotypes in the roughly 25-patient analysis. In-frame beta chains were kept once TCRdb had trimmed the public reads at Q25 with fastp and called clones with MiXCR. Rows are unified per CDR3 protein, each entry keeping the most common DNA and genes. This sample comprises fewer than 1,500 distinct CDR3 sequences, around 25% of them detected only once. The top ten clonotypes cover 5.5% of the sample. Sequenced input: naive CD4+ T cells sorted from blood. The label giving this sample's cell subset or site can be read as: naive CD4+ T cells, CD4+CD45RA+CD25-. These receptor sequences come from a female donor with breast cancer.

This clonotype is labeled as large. Here the CDR3 DNA reads TGTGCTAGTGGGCCGGACAGGCTCTATGGCTACACCTTC. Translating it yields CASGPDRLYGYTF. The J gene is TRBJ1-2, the V gene TRBV12-5; TRBD1 matches at 7 bases. Germline trimming cut 6 bases from V and 4 bases from J; bases unmatched to any gene: 5. The CDR3 loop spans 13 amino acids. CDR1 LGHNT and CDR2 FRNRAP come from the germline V gene.

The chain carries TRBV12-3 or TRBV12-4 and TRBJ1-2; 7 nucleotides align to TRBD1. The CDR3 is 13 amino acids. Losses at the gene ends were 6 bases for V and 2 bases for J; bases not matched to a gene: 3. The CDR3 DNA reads TGTGCCAGCAGGGAGACAGGGAACTATGGCTACACCTTC. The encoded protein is CASRETGNYGYTF.

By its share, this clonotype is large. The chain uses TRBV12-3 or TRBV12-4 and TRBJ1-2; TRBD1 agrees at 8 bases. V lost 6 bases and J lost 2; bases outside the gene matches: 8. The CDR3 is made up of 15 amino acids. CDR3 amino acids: CASSLGQVSNYGYTF. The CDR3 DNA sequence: TGTGCCAGCAGCCTGGGACAGGTATCCAACTATGGCTACACCTTC.

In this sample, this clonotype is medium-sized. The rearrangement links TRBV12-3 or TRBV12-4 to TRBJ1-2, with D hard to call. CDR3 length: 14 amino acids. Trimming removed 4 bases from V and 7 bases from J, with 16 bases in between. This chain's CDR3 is CASSYAGQLSGYTF. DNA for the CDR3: TGTGCCAGCAGTTACGCCGGTCAGTTGAGTGGCTACACCTTC.

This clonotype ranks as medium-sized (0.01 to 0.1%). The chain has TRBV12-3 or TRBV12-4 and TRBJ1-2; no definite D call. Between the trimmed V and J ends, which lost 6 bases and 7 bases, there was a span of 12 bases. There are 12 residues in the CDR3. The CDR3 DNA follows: TGTGCCAGCAGACGACCAGGCTTTGGCTACACCTTC. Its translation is CASRRPGFGYTF.

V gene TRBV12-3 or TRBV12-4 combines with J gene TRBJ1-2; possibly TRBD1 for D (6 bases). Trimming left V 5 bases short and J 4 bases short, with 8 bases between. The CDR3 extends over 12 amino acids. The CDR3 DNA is TGTGCCAGCAGTAGGGACATCTATGGCTACACCTTC. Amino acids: CASSRDIYGYTF.

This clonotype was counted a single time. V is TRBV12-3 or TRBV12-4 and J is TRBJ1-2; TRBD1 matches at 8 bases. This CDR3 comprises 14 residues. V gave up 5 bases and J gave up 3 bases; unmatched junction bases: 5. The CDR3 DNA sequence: TGTGCCAGCAGTGCCGGGACAGGAGACTATGGCTACACCTTC. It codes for CASSAGTGDYGYTF.

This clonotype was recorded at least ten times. The CDR3 nucleotides read TGTGCCAGCAGTTGGTGGACACCTGAGGGCTATGGCTACACCTTC. Encoded protein: CASSWWTPEGYGYTF. V usage is TRBV12-3 or TRBV12-4 and J usage is TRBJ1-2, with D possibly TRBD1 on 5 matching bases. The CDR3 loop spans 15 amino acids. Trimming took off 4 bases at V and 4 bases at J, with 16 bases between the two ends.

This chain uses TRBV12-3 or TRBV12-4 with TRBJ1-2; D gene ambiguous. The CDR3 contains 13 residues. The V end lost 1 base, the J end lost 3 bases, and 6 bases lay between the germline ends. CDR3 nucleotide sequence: TGTGCCAGCAGTTTAGGGGATTACTATGGCTACACCTTC. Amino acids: CASSLGDYYGYTF.